This T cell receptor (beta chain) was observed in a study of blood T cell repertoires in COVID-19 (dated by TCRdb to 2020 to 2021). Study-wide context: Samples from collaborators originated in the United States, Italy and Spain and spanned both the acute and convalescent phases of COVID-19. The prospective study material was composed of cDNA or gDNA derived from T cells, B-cell-depleted T cells, or PBMCs. The dataset comprised deeply sampled blood TCRbeta repertoires from subjects exposed to, actively infected with, or recovered from COVID-19. The repertoires were released in a freely available public database intended as a resource for research on the immune response to SARS-CoV-2. Samples were obtained from the ongoing ImmuneRACE study (first 160 participants) and from about 1,300 subjects provided by 6 global collaborators. A de-identified subject ID, COVID-19 status, age in years and sex were almost always included in the sample metadata. Where available, HLA class I and class II types were obtained from metadata supplied by the sample provider rather than from assay-based typing.

Study-wide findings and limitations: How much clinical and demographic metadata was included differed by source and by participant, and the metadata was provided uncurated.

Turning to this clone: The clone's antigen remains unknown. No qualities accompany the bases; no much larger clone lies one base away.

The immunoSEQ Assay, a bias-controlled multiplex PCR, was used to amplify TCRbeta CDR3 regions from genomic DNA. Per the original workflow: The number of nucleated cells in each sample was estimated by amplification of reference gene primers within the assay. To quantify the absolute abundance of each unique TCRbeta CDR3 rearrangement, sequence reads were collapsed and filtered. For each sample, productive Simpson clonality was calculated as the square root of Simpson's diversity index across productive rearrangements. Held by TCRdb, this immuneACCESS table contains in-frame sequences only and omits some clones. Under half of the omission traces to an unresolved V gene where checked; the cause of the rest is unknown. The DNA was the basis for D and trimming; V, J and clone size are from that table. Present in this sample are about 90,000 clones, roughly 80% of which were seen just once. The top ten constitute around a quarter of the sample.

Whole blood was collected in K2EDTA tubes by collaborating institutions according to the institutions' own protocols. For TCRbeta analysis, collaborators shipped samples as frozen whole blood, isolated PBMCs, or DNA extracted from either of those sample types. The clonotype comes from a man older than 75 with active or convalescent COVID-19. The sequenced sample was peripheral blood.

The DNA reads TGTGCCAGTAGTAGTGACAGGGTTAACTATGGCTACACCTTC. Translated, this is CASSSDRVNYGYTF. Recombination connected TRBV19 to TRBJ1-2; 7 of the junction bases match TRBD1. V and J are trimmed by 4 bases and 1 base, and the gene matches miss 3 bases of the junction. For CDR1 and CDR2, the germline V gene (reference sequence) lists LNHDA and SQIVND. From the cysteine through the phenylalanine, the CDR3 covers 14 amino acids. Only CDR3 DNA remains: 42 bases, in frame from the first base.